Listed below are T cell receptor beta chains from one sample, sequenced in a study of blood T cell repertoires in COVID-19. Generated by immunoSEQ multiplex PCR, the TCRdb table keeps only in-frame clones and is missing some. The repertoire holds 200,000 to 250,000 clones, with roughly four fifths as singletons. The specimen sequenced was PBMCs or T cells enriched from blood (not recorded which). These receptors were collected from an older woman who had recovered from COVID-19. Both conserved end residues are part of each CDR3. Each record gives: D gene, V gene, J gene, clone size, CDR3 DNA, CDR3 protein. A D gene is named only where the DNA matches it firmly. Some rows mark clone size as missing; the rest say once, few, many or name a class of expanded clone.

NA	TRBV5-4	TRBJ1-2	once	TGTGCCAGCAGCTGGGGGTTCTTGGGGGCTCGTCCCTACACCTTC	CASSWGFLGARPYTF
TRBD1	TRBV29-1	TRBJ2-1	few	TGCAGCGTTGAATCCGGGACAGTCTTATTCTTC	CSVESGTVLFF
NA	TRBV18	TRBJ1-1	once	TGTGCCAGCTCAGCTACAGTAGACACTGAAGCTTTCTTT	CASSATVDTEAFF
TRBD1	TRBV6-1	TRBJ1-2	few	TGTGCCAGCAGTGAATACACAGGGGCAGGGTATGGCTACACCTTC	CASSEYTGAGYGYTF
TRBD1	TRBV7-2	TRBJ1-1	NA	TGTGCCAGCAGGCATAACGGACAGGCCCCAACTGAAGCTTTCTTT	CASRHNGQAPTEAFF
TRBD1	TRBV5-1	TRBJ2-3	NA	TGCGCCAGCAGCTCTGGATCAAGACAGGGCTTCACAGATACGCAGTATTTT	CASSSGSRQGFTDTQYF
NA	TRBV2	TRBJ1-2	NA	TGTGCCAGCAGTGAGGACCTAGCGTTTGGCTACACCTTC	CASSEDLAFGYTF
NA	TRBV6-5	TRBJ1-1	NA	TGTGCCAGCAGTCCCCGGGGGGGGCTAGGCACTGAAGCTTTCTTT	CASSPRGGLGTEAFF
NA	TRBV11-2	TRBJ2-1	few	TGTGCCAGCAGCTCTACGGGGAACAATGAGCAGTTCTTC	CASSSTGNNEQFF
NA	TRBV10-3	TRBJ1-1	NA	TGTGCCATCGGGGCAGGCGGACAAGCTTTCTTT	CAIGAGGQAFF
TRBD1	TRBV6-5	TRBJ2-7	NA	TGTGCCAGCAGGAACCGGGACAGGGGCACCTACGAGCAGTACTTC	CASRNRDRGTYEQYF
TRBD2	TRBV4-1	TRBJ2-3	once	TGCGCCAGCAGCCAAGTGTTTAGCGGGGGGGCAAGCACAGATACGCAGTATTTT	CASSQVFSGGASTDTQYF
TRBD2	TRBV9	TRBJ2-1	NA	TGTGCCAGCAGCGCACGGACTAGCGGGGACAATGAGCAGTTCTTC	CASSARTSGDNEQFF
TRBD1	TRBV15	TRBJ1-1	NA	TGTGCCACCAGCAGACAATACCGGGCAGGGGGCGGGCCTGAAGCTTTCTTT	CATSRQYRAGGGPEAFF
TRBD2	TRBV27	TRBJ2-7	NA	TGTGCCAGCAGTTTCGGAGCGGGAGCCCAGTTATACGAGCAGTACTTC	CASSFGAGAQLYEQYF
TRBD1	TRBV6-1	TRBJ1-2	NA	TGTGCCAGCAGTGAATCTGGGACAGGGTTTTTCTATGGCTACACCTTC	CASSESGTGFFYGYTF
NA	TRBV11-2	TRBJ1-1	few	TGTGCCAGCAGCCCCTCCCGAGAGACTGAAGCTTTCTTT	CASSPSRETEAFF
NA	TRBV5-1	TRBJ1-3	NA	TGCGCCAGCAGCCGCGGCCCAGACTCTGGAAACACCATATATTTT	CASSRGPDSGNTIYF
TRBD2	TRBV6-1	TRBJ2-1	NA	TGTGCCAGCAGTGAAGGGGGAGGGATACCCCCCAATGAGCAGTTCTTC	CASSEGGGIPPNEQFF
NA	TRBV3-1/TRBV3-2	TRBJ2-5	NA	TGTGCCAGCAGCCAAGATGTATTCCAAGAGACCCAGTACTTC	CASSQDVFQETQYF
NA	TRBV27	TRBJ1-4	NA	TGTGCCAGCAGTACTACAGGGAGAACTAATGAAAAACTGTTTTTT	CASSTTGRTNEKLFF
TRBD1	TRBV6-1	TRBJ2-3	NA	TGTGCCAGCAGTGATGGGACAGGGATATCAGATACGCAGTATTTT	CASSDGTGISDTQYF
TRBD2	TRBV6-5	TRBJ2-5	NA	TGTGCCAGCAGTCGGGGGGGGGCCCAAGAGACCCAGTACTTC	CASSRGGAQETQYF
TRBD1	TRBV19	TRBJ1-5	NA	TGTGCCAGTTATCAACCGGGACAGAATCAGCCCCAGCATTTT	CASYQPGQNQPQHF
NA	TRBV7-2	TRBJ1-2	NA	TGTGCCAGCAGCTTAGGGCAGAATGACTATGGCTACACCTTC	CASSLGQNDYGYTF
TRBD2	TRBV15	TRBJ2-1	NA	TGTGCCACCAGCAGACCGGGGACTAGCGGGAGGGGGGAGCAGTTCTTC	CATSRPGTSGRGEQFF
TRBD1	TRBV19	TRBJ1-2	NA	TGTGCCAGTAGTGTTGGGGGACAGTTTAATGGCTACACCTTC	CASSVGGQFNGYTF
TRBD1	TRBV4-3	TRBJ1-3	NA	TGCGCCAGCAGCAAGGTGGACAGGGCTGGAAACACCATATATTTT	CASSKVDRAGNTIYF
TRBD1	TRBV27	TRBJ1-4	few	TGTGCCAGCAGTCCAGTGGACAGGCGAGGAAAACTGTTTTTT	CASSPVDRRGKLFF
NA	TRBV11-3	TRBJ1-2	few	TGTGCCAGCAGCTTAGGGGCACAGGGAGTTGGCTACACCTTC	CASSLGAQGVGYTF
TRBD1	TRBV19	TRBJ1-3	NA	TGTGCCAGTAGTATCGGGACAGCCTCTGGAAACACCATATATTTT	CASSIGTASGNTIYF
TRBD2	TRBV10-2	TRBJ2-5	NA	TGCGCCAGCAGTGACCTAGCGGAAGAGACCCAGTACTTC	CASSDLAEETQYF
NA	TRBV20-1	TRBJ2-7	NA	TGCAGTGCGGGACTGGGCCGCGAGCAGTACTTC	CSAGLGREQYF
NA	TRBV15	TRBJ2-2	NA	TGTGCCACCAGCAGAGATAGCCCGGTCACCGGGGAGCTGTTTTTT	CATSRDSPVTGELFF
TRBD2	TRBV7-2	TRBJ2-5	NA	TGTGCCAGCAGCTACATGCCAACCGTAGCGGGGGCGAAAGAGACCCAGTACTTC	CASSYMPTVAGAKETQYF
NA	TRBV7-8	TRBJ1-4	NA	TGTGCCAGCAGCGGGCGGGTCTCGGGGGAAAAACTGTTTTTT	CASSGRVSGEKLFF
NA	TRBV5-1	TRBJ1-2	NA	TGCGCCAGCAGCTTGGAGGGGGTTCGTGGCTACACCTTC	CASSLEGVRGYTF
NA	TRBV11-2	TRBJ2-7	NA	TGTGCCAGCAGCTTACCCTTTGAGGGAGCCCTCTCCTACGAGCAGTACTTC	CASSLPFEGALSYEQYF
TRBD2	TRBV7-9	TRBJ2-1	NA	TGTGCCAGCAGCCATCCGGGACTAGCGGGGTACAATGAGCAGTTCTTC	CASSHPGLAGYNEQFF
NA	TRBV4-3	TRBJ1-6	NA	TGCGCCAGCAGCCAAGTCCTCAGGGGAGCAGGTTCACCCCTCCACTTT	CASSQVLRGAGSPLHF
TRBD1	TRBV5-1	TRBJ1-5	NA	TGCGCCAGCAGCCCGGAGACAGGGGGCAATCAGCCCCAGCATTTT	CASSPETGGNQPQHF
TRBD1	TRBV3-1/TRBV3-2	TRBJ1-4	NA	TGTGCCAGCAGCCAAGATACGGGACAGGGTTTTGGAAAACTGTTTTTT	CASSQDTGQGFGKLFF
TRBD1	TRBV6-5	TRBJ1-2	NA	TGTGCCAGCAGTTCCTCGGACAGGAGCTATGGCTACACCTTC	CASSSSDRSYGYTF
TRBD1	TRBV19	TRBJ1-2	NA	TGTGCCAGTCGACAGGGGAGGGATGGCTACACCTTC	CASRQGRDGYTF
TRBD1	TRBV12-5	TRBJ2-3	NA	TGTGCTAGTGGTTGGGCGACAGGGGGGCCGGGGGTGGATACGCAGTATTTT	CASGWATGGPGVDTQYF
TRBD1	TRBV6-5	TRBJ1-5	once	TGTGCCAGCAGCAGCTCGACAGGGCACAATCAGCCCCAGCATTTT	CASSSSTGHNQPQHF
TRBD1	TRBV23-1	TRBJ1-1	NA	TGCGCCAGCCTTTGTTCGGCCAGGGGGGCCTTCGGCACTGAAGCTTTCTTT	CASLCSARGAFGTEAFF
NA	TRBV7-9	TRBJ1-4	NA	TGTGCCAGCAGCTTAGTCTATAGTAATGAAAAACTGTTTTTT	CASSLVYSNEKLFF
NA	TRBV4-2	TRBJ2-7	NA	TGTGCCAGCAGCCAAGGTTTCCGGGACTACGAGCAGTACTTC	CASSQGFRDYEQYF
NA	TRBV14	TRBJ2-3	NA	TGTGCCAGCAGCCAAGAAATGGGGGGGCGGATATCGACCACAGATACGCAGTATTTT	CASSQEMGGRISTTDTQYF
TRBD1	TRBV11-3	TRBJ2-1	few	TGTGCCAGCAGCTTAGAAGGACAGGGCCCTAATGAGCAGTTCTTC	CASSLEGQGPNEQFF
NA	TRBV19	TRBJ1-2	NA	TGTGCCAGTAGTATAGTGGGCAAGGACTATGGCTACACCTTC	CASSIVGKDYGYTF
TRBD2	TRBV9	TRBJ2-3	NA	TGTGCCAGCAGCGTAGCTTCGGCTAGCGGGGGCACAGATACGCAGTATTTT	CASSVASASGGTDTQYF